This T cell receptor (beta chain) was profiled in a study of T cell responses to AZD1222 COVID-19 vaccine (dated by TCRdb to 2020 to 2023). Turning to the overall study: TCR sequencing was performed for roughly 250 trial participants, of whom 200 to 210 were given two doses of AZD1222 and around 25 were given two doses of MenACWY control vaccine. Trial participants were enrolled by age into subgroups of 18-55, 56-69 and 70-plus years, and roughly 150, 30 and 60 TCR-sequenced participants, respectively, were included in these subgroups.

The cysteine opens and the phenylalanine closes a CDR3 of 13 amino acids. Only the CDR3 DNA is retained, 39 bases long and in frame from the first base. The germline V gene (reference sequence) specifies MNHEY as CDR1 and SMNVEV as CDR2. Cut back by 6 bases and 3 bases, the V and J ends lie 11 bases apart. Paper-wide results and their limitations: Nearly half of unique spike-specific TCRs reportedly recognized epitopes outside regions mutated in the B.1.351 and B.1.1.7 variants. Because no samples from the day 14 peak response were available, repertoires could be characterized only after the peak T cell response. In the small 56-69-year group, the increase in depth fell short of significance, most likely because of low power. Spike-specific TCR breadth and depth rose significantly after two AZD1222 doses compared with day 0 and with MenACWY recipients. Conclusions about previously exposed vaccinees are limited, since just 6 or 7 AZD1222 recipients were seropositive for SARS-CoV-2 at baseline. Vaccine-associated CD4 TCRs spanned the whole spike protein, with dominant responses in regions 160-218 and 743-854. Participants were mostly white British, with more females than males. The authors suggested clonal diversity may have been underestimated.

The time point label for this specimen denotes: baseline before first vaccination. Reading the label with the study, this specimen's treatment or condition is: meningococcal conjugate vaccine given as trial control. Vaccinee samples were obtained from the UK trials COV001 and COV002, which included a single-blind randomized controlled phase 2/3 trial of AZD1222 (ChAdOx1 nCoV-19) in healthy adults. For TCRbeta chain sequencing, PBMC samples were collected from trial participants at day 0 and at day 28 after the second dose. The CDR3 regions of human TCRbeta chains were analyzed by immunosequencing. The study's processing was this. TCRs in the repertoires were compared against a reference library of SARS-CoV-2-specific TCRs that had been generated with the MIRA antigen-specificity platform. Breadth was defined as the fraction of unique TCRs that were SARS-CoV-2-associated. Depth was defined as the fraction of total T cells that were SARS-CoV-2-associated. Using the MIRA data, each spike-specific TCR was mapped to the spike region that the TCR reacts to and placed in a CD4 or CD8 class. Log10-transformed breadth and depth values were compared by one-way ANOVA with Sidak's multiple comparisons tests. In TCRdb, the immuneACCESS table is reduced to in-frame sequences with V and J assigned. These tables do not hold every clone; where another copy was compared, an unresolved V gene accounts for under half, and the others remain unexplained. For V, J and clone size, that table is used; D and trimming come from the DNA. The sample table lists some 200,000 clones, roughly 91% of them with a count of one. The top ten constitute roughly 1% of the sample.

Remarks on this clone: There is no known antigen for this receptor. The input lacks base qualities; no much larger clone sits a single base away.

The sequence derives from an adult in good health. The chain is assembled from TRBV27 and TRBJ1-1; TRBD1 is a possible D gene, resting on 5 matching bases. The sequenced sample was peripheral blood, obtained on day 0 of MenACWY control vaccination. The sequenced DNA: TGTGCCAGCAGGGCGCTCAGGGACACTGAAGCTTTCTTT. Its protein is CASRALRDTEAFF.